One and the same sample provided the 20 T cell receptor beta chains below, sequenced in a study of blood T cell repertoires in COVID-19. Measured with immunoSEQ multiplex PCR; TCRdb has only the in-frame clones, and not every one. The table has about 140,000 clones, roughly 80% seen once. Sequencing input: peripheral blood. The receptors here all came from a man aged 45-60 years with acute or convalescent COVID-19.

J is TRBJ1-6 and V is TRBV18; TRBD1 matches 12 bases. The CDR3 sequence is 16 residues long. V shed 3 bases, J shed 4 bases, and the junction held 1 base outside the gene matches. Germline-derived CDR1 and CDR2 are KGHSH and LQKENI. The CDR3 loop reads CASSPGQGAYNSPLHF. CDR3 sequence (DNA): TGTGCCAGCTCACCGGGACAGGGGGCGTATAATTCACCCCTCCACTTT.

V and J are TRBV19 and TRBJ1-5; D is ambiguous. The V end was cut by 10 bases, the J end by 4 bases, with 11 bases between. Germline V gene data show CDR1 as LNHDA and CDR2 as SQIVND (reference sequence). This CDR3 region has 12 residues. In DNA, the CDR3 is TGTGCCACCTCAGGCCTGAATCAGCCCCAGCATTTT. This codes for CATSGLNQPQHF.

V and J are TRBV6-5 and TRBJ2-1; a possible D gene is TRBD1 (6 bases). The V end was cut by 2 bases, the J end by 12 bases, with 11 bases between. Germline CDR1 and CDR2: MNHEY and SVGAGI. The CDR3 runs 12 residues. The CDR3 DNA follows: TGTGCCAGCAGTTACGAAGGGGGTTTGCAGTTCTTC. Encoded protein: CASSYEGGLQFF.

This chain uses TRBV5-1 with TRBJ2-1, with D possibly TRBD2 on 5 matching bases. CDR3 size: 15 residues. Germline V lookup: CDR1 SGHRS, CDR2 YFSETQ. V lost 1 base and J lost 5, with 13 bases in between. In nucleotides, the CDR3 is TGCGCCAGCAGCTTGTCTTCTAGCACGAACAATGAGCAGTTCTTC. Residues: CASSLSSSTNNEQFF.

This clone was counted once. The chain joins TRBV4-1 to TRBJ2-5; 8 bases are shared with TRBD1. Germline trimming cut 5 bases from V and 5 bases from J; bases unmatched to any gene: 10. The germline gives CDR1 MGHRA, CDR2 YSYEKL. This CDR3 is built from 15 residues. CDR3 DNA sequence: TGCGCCAGCAGCACTCGACAGGGGATAGGCGAGACCCAGTACTTC. Its protein product is CASSTRQGIGETQYF.

J is TRBJ1-2 and V is TRBV5-4; D remains unclear. Germline V gene lookup returns CDR1 SGHNT and CDR2 YYREEE (reference sequence). The CDR3 is made up of 14 amino acids. V was clipped by 5 bases and J by 5 bases, with 16 bases between them. The CDR3 loop reads CASRSTENPYGYTF. In DNA form, the CDR3 reads TGTGCCAGCAGATCCACAGAGAACCCATATGGCTACACCTTC.

CDR3 DNA: TGCGCCAGCAGTCTAGAGGCCCCTCTAATCATGAAGACCCAGTACTTC. Protein product: CASSLEAPLIMKTQYF. This chain joins TRBV10-2 and TRBJ2-5; D is uncertain. Germline V gives CDR1 WSHSY, CDR2 SAAADI. The CDR3 loop spans 16 amino acids. V dropped 5 bases and J dropped 6 bases, with 22 bases sitting between them.

A note on this clone: One base away lies a much larger clone, so this may be a sequencing read error. The chain combines TRBV19 with TRBJ1-3; D is unclear. Germline V lookup: CDR1 LNHDA, CDR2 SQIVND (reference sequence). Trimming stripped 7 bases from V and 8 bases from J, with 18 bases between. The CDR3 consists of 14 residues. The CDR3: CASTKGADGDTIYF. In DNA form, the CDR3 reads TGTGCCAGTACCAAGGGAGCCGATGGGGACACCATATATTTT.

The chain is built from TRBV5-4 and TRBJ2-3, with D unclear. The V gene's germline CDR1 is SGHNT and CDR2 YYREEE (reference sequence). The CDR3 is 14 amino acids. V shed 3 bases and J shed 1 base, with 9 bases lying between them. The CDR3 sequence is CASSSSQRTDTQYF. The CDR3 region has the DNA TGTGCCAGCAGCTCGAGTCAACGCACAGATACGCAGTATTTT.

This clone came up once. V and J are TRBV6-5 and TRBJ2-7; D is unclear. This CDR3 has 11 amino acids. V shed 10 bases and J shed 0 bases, with 7 bases lying between them. Germline V lookup: CDR1 MNHEY, CDR2 SVGAGI. CDR3 region: CANSSSYEQYF. The CDR3 coding sequence is TGTGCCAACTCTAGCTCCTACGAGCAGTACTTC.

The chain combines TRBV2 with TRBJ1-2, with D unresolved. The CDR3 is 14 amino acids. Germline-derived CDR1 and CDR2 are SNHLY and FYNNEI. Trimming shortened V by 7 bases and J by 3 bases, and 15 bases separated the two germline ends. In DNA, the CDR3 is TGTGCCAGCACCTTGACTCTGGAATACTATGGCTACACCTTC. It codes for CASTLTLEYYGYTF.

This clone appeared a single time. This rearrangement joins TRBV24-1 to TRBJ2-3, with D maybe TRBD2 (5 bases). Germline CDR1 and CDR2: KGHDR and SFDVKD. This CDR3 contains 14 residues. The germline V and J ends were trimmed by 5 bases and 4 bases, with 12 bases remaining between them. CDR3 nucleotides: TGTGCCACCAGTGGGGCCCGGGGTTCAGATACGCAGTATTTT. It encodes CATSGARGSDTQYF.

CDR3 nucleotides: TGTGCCAGTAGTTCCAGGACTAGCGGGGGGGCCCTAGGCACCGGGGAGCTGTTTTTT. It yields the protein CASSSRTSGGALGTGELFF. The chain recombines TRBV19 with TRBJ2-2, with 15 nucleotides matching TRBD2. This CDR3 is 19 amino acids long. V dropped 5 bases and J dropped 4; count of bases not matched to a gene: 11. CDR1 LNHDA and CDR2 SQIVND come from the germline V gene (reference sequence).

The J gene is TRBJ1-3, the V gene TRBV19; D not certain. V gave up 6 bases and J gave up 8 bases, with 8 bases separating them. Germline V lookup: CDR1 LNHDA, CDR2 SQIVND (reference sequence). CDR3 length: 11 amino acids. The CDR3 sequence is CASRQGDTIYF. CDR3 nucleotides: TGTGCCAGTAGGCAAGGAGACACCATATATTTT.

The J gene is TRBJ1-2, the V gene TRBV30, with D possibly matching TRBD1 (6 bases). The CDR3 spans 13 residues. V lost 3 bases, J lost 4 bases, and 12 bases lay in between. Germline CDR1 and CDR2: GTSNPN and SVGIG (reference sequence). CDR3 loop: CAWRNRASYGYTF. The CDR3, as DNA: TGTGCCTGGAGGAACAGGGCCAGCTATGGCTACACCTTC. Using reference TRBV30 and TRBJ1-2 for the parts outside the CDR3, the full variable domain is SQTIHQWPATLVQPVGSPLSLECTVEGTSNPNLYWYRQAAGRGLQLLFYSVGIGQISSEVPQNLSASRPQDRQFILSSKKLLLSDSGFYLCAWRNRASYGYTFGSGTRLTVV.

This chain uses TRBV19 with TRBJ2-5; 7 nucleotides align to TRBD1. Per the germline V gene, CDR1 is LNHDA and CDR2 is SQIVND (reference sequence). The CDR3 is 13 residues long. V lost 6 bases and J lost 2; bases outside the gene matches: 3. CDR3 bases: TGTGCCAGTAGGAAGGGACAGCAAGAGACCCAGTACTTC. It encodes CASRKGQQETQYF.

This chain links TRBV6-1 with TRBJ2-1; D may be TRBD2 (7 bases). This CDR3 comprises 14 residues. V was cut by 0 bases and J by 6 bases, with 9 bases left in between. Germline V gene lookup returns CDR1 MNHNS and CDR2 SASEGT. The CDR3 DNA sequence: TGTGCCAGCAGTGAAGCCGGGGGGCCCAATGAGCAGTTCTTC. This codes for CASSEAGGPNEQFF.

The gene calls are TRBV3-1 (or the pseudogene TRBV3-2) and TRBJ1-3; the D is unclear. Germline V CDR1 and CDR2: LGHDT, YNNKEL (reference sequence). V lost 1 base, J lost 4 bases, and 8 bases lay in between. The CDR3 has 14 amino acids. Here the CDR3 DNA reads TGTGCCAGCAGCCAAGGGGCCGGCGGAAACACCATATATTTT. Protein: CASSQGAGGNTIYF.

This chain links TRBV6-5 with TRBJ1-5, with D possibly being TRBD1 (6 bases). Germline CDR1 and CDR2: MNHEY and SVGAGI. The V gene lost 4 bases and the J gene lost 1 base, with 8 bases spanning the gap. CDR3 length: 14 amino acids. The CDR3 sequence: CASSWTASNQPQHF. CDR3 DNA sequence: TGTGCCAGCAGTTGGACAGCAAGCAATCAGCCCCAGCATTTT.

V gene TRBV19 combines with J gene TRBJ2-7, with a weak D call TRBD2 (5 bases). This CDR3 region has 13 residues. Trimming removed 3 bases from V and 4 bases from J, with 10 bases in between. CDR1 is LNHDA, CDR2 SQIVND, per germline (reference sequence). The CDR3 region is CASSIYRGYEQYV. CDR3 DNA: TGTGCCAGTAGTATTTATCGGGGATACGAGCAGTACGTC.